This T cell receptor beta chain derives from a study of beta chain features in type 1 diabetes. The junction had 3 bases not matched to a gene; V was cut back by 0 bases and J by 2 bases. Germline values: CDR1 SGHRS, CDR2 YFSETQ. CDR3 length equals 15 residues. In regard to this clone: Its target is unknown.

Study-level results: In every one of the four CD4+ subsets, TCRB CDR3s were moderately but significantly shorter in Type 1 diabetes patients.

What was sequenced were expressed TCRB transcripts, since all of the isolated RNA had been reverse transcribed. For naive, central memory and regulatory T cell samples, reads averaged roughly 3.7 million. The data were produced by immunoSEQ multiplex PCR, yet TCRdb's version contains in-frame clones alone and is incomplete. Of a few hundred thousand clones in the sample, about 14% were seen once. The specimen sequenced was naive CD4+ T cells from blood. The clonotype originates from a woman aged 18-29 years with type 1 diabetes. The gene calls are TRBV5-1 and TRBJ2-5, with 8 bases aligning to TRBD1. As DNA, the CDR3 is TGCGCCAGCAGCTTGGGCAGGGGGCTACAAGAGACCCAGTACTTC. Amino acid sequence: CASSLGRGLQETQYF.